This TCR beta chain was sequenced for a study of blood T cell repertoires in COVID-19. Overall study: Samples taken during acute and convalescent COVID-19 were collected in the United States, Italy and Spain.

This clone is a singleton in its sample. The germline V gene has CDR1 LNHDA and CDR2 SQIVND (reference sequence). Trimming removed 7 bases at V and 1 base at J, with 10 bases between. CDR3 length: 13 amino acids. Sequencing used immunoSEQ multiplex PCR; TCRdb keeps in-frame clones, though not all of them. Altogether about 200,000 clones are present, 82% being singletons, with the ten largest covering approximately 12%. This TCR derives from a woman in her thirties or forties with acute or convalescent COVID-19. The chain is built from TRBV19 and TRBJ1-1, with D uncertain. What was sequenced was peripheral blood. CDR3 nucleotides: TGTGCCAGTACTCTTACGGGGAACACTGAAGCTTTCTTT. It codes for CASTLTGNTEAFF.